Following are 14 T cell receptor beta chains from one sample sequenced in a study of control samples from healthy donors and cancer patients (dated by TCRdb to about 2020). The library relied on the immunoSEQ multiplex PCR assay. The clones in this table, taken by TCRdb from immuneACCESS, are in-frame only. Not every clone is retained; where verified, under half of the shortfall comes from an unresolved V gene, and the cause of the rest is unknown. The sample table lists 100,000 to 150,000 clones, 92% of them with a count of one. The ten largest make up 4.5% to 7% of the sample. The sample comprised blood. Source of these receptors: a man in his late teens or twenties in good health.

This chain uses TRBV19 with TRBJ1-5; 7 bases agree with TRBD1. CDR1 and CDR2 (germline): LNHDA, SQIVND (reference sequence). This CDR3 is built from 14 residues. V lost 4 bases, J lost 8 bases, and 8 bases stayed unmatched. CDR3 region: CASSTQGVGKPQHF. CDR3 bases: TGTGCCAGTAGTACGCAGGGGGTTGGGAAGCCCCAGCATTTT.

The V and J genes are TRBV5-4 and TRBJ1-2, with 10 nucleotides matching TRBD1. This CDR3 contains 15 residues. The germline V gene has CDR1 SGHNT and CDR2 YYREEE (reference sequence). With 4 bases clipped from V and 5 bases from J, the junction kept 8 bases outside the gene matches. This chain's CDR3 is CASSPGTGAEYGYTF. The CDR3 nucleotides read TGTGCCAGCAGCCCCGGGACAGGGGCCGAATATGGCTACACCTTC.

The V gene is TRBV24-1, the J gene TRBJ2-3, with D perhaps TRBD2 (7 bases). Germline CDR1 reads KGHDR; CDR2 reads SFDVKD. The V end was cut by 5 bases, the J end by 2 bases, with 10 bases between. This CDR3 contains 14 residues. The CDR3 bases are TGTGCCACCAGTGGCGGGGGACACACAGATACGCAGTATTTT. Translating gives CATSGGGHTDTQYF.

The V and J genes are TRBV11-3 and TRBJ2-5, with D perhaps TRBD2 (5 bases). V gave up 1 base and J gave up 1 base, with 10 bases separating them. The germline V gene encodes CDR1 SGHNT and CDR2 YENEEA. This CDR3 spans 15 amino acids. The CDR3 DNA is TGTGCCAGCAGCTTAGTGCTGGAGGCCCAAGAGACCCAGTACTTC. Translation gives CASSLVLEAQETQYF.

The chain recombines TRBV7-6 with TRBJ1-3; no definite D call. The CDR3 sequence is 16 residues long. Trimming shortened V by 5 bases and J by 0 bases, and 14 bases separated the two germline ends. The germline CDR1 and CDR2 sequences are SGHVS and FNYEAQ. The CDR3 region is CASSNSKPGSGNTIYF. DNA for the CDR3: TGTGCCAGCAGCAACTCGAAGCCCGGCTCTGGAAACACCATATATTTT.

The rearrangement joins TRBV15 to TRBJ2-3; the D gene is possibly TRBD2 (5 bases). V was shortened by 1 base and J by 0 bases, with 11 bases between the two germline ends. The CDR3 is 16 amino acids. Per the germline V gene, CDR1 is LNHNV and CDR2 is YYDKDF (reference sequence). The DNA for the CDR3 is TGTGCCACCAGCAGAGGGAGGTCCTCTAGCACAGATACGCAGTATTTT. It codes for CATSRGRSSSTDTQYF.

The CDR3 here is CASSQFTVSTDTQYF. DNA for the CDR3: TGTGCCAGCAGCCAATTTACAGTTAGCACAGATACGCAGTATTTT. The V call is TRBV3-1 (or the pseudogene TRBV3-2), the J call TRBJ2-3, with D unclear. The CDR3 is 15 amino acids. Trimming stripped 2 bases from V and 0 bases from J, with 9 bases between. Germline V CDR1 and CDR2: LGHDT, YNNKEL (reference sequence).

This sequence joins TRBV30 and TRBJ2-1; tentative D call: TRBD2 (5 bases). The CDR3 is 12 residues long. Germline V lookup: CDR1 GTSNPN, CDR2 SVGIG (reference sequence). Trimming left V 7 bases short and J 2 bases short, with 9 bases between. The CDR3 sequence is CALGLAYNEQFF. The CDR3 DNA reads TGTGCCTTAGGACTGGCCTACAATGAGCAGTTCTTC.

The CDR3 DNA is TGTGCCAGCAGTTTTCCAGGACTAGAAAAACTGTTTTTT. Residues: CASSFPGLEKLFF. This rearrangement joins TRBV12-3 or TRBV12-4 to TRBJ1-4, with unresolved D. The CDR3 contains 13 residues. V lost 3 bases and J 8 bases, leaving 10 bases between the germline ends.

The chain is built from TRBV9 and TRBJ1-3, with D hard to call. V was pared by 0 bases and J by 3 bases, with 10 bases between. The CDR3 is made up of 15 amino acids. CDR1 and CDR2 from the germline V gene are SGDLS and YYNGEE. CDR3 region: CASSVDEGSGNTIYF. The CDR3 DNA sequence: TGTGCCAGCAGCGTAGATGAGGGTAGTGGAAACACCATATATTTT.

This sequence joins TRBV27 and TRBJ1-1, with 10 bases aligning to TRBD1. The CDR3 length is 14 residues. Trimming cost V 6 bases and J 5 bases; bases outside gene matches: 6. Germline-derived CDR1 and CDR2 are MNHEY and SMNVEV (reference sequence). The CDR3 reads CASSRQGALTEAFF. Written as DNA, the CDR3 is TGTGCCAGCAGCCGACAGGGGGCCTTGACTGAAGCTTTCTTT.

V and J are TRBV5-1 and TRBJ2-7; 7 nucleotides line up with TRBD2. The CDR3 contains 14 residues. Germline-derived CDR1 and CDR2 are SGHRS and YFSETQ. Trimming cost V 0 bases and J 1 base; bases outside gene matches: 1. CDR3 loop: CASSLVGGSYEQYF. DNA of the CDR3: TGCGCCAGCAGCTTGGTCGGGGGGTCCTACGAGCAGTACTTC.

This chain connects TRBV6-1 to TRBJ1-2, with TRBD1 matching 8 bases. The CDR3 runs to 15 residues. The ends lost 0 bases at V and 7 bases at J; junction bases unmatched: 7. The germline CDR1 and CDR2 sequences are MNHNS and SASEGT. The CDR3 DNA sequence: TGTGCCAGCAGTGAAGCCGCAGGGGGCTCTGGTGGCTACACCTTC. It encodes CASSEAAGGSGGYTF.

As concerns this clone: The sample carries other DNA sequences with the same CDR3. V gene TRBV9 combines with J gene TRBJ2-7, with TRBD1 as a possible D gene (7 bases). Germline V lookup: CDR1 SGDLS, CDR2 YYNGEE. The CDR3 totals 14 residues. Trimming removed 2 bases from V and 0 bases from J, with 9 bases in between. CDR3 protein: CASSVQGGSYEQYF. CDR3 sequence (DNA): TGTGCCAGCAGCGTCCAGGGGGGCTCCTACGAGCAGTACTTC. The full variable domain, in which reference TRBV9 and TRBJ2-7 provide the parts outside the CDR3, is DSGVTQTPKHLITATGQRVTLRCSPRSGDLSVYWYQQSLDQGLQFLIQYYNGEERAKGNILERFSAQQFPDLHSELNLSSLELGDSALYFCASSVQGGSYEQYFGPGTRLTVT.